Detailed here is one T cell receptor beta chain. Antigen: not known. This specimen belongs to a study of cytomegalovirus exposure and HLA in healthy donors. General study points: Later analysis demonstrated an association between a missense DCLRE1C variant and TCR beta V- and J-gene trimming.

In germline, CDR1 is GTSNPN, CDR2 SVGIG (reference sequence). This CDR3 is 14 amino acids long. V was clipped by 3 bases and J by 7 bases; unmatched bases: 6. With 60 Vbeta and 13 Jbeta primers, the PCR was carried out. The table came from immunoSEQ multiplex PCR; TCRdb's copy has only in-frame clones and leaves some out. The table shows 150,000 to 200,000 clones, with less than 85% occurring only once. The sample consisted of PBMCs. This sequence was found in a girl aged 5-17 years in good health and CMV-seropositive. The rearrangement uses TRBV30 and TRBJ2-5, with 12 positions matching TRBD2. The CDR3 DNA sequence: TGTGCCTGGAGCCTAGCGGGGGGGACGGGGACCCAGTACTTC. Its translation is CAWSLAGGTGTQYF. Full variable domain (rest looked up from reference TRBV30 and TRBJ2-5): SQTIHQWPATLVQPVGSPLSLECTVEGTSNPNLYWYRQAAGRGLQLLFYSVGIGQISSEVPQNLSASRPQDRQFILSSKKLLLSDSGFYLCAWSLAGGTGTQYFGPGTRLLVL.